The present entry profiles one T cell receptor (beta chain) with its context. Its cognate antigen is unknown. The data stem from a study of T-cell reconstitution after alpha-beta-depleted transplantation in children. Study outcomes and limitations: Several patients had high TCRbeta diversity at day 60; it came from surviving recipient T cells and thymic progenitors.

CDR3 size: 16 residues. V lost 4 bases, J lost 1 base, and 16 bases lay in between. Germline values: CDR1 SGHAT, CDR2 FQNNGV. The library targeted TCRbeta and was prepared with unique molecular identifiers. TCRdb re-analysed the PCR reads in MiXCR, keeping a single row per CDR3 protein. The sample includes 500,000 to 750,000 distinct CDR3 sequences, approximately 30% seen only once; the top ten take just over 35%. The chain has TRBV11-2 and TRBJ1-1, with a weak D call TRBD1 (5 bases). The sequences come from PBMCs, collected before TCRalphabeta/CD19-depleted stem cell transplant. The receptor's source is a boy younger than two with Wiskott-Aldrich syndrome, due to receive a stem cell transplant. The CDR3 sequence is CASSSSFGASNTEAFF. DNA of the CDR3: TGTGCCAGCAGCTCCTCTTTCGGGGCTTCGAACACTGAAGCTTTCTTT. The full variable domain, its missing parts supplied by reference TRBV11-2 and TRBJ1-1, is EAGVAQSPRYKIIEKRQSVAFWCNPISGHATLYWYQQILGQGPKLLIQFQNNGVVDDSQLPKDRFSAERLKGVDSTLKIQPAKLEDSAVYLCASSSSFGASNTEAFFGQGTRLTVV.